Presented here are 23 T cell receptor beta chains from one specimen sequenced in a study of T cells in Graves' hyperthyroidism and ophthalmopathy. Researchers amplified the TCR beta CDR3 regions from RNA transcripts. Carried out on the TCR CDR3, a first-round RT-PCR used the HTBI primer set. TCRdb re-analysed the multiplex PCR reads in MiXCR, keeping a single row per CDR3 protein. The sample holds some 400,000 distinct CDR3 sequences, approximately 15% seen once. Material: blood. These receptors were collected from a woman in her sixties with Graves' hyperthyroidism.

This clonotype was observed many times. The V and J genes are TRBV20-1 and TRBJ2-7, with D hard to call. This CDR3 has 13 residues. The germline gives CDR1 DFQATT, CDR2 SNEGSKA (reference sequence). Trimming stripped 3 bases from V and 2 bases from J, with 11 bases between. The CDR3 nucleotides read TGCAGTGCTAGTAACTTGAATACCTACGAGCAGTACTTC. Its translation: CSASNLNTYEQYF.

The chain recombines TRBV30 with TRBJ2-2; D gene uncertain. The germline V gene encodes CDR1 GTSNPN and CDR2 SVGIG (reference sequence). Trimming removed 0 bases from V and 4 bases from J, with 15 bases in between. The CDR3 consists of 16 residues. The CDR3 loop is CAWSVLGVLTTGELFF. The CDR3 DNA follows: TGTGCCTGGAGTGTATTGGGCGTCCTAACCACCGGGGAGCTGTTTTTT.

Regarding this clonotype: This sequence may be a read error, since a much larger clone differs from it by one base. The CDR3 protein is CANSRGLAGSDEQFF. The CDR3 nucleotides are TGTGCCAACTCACGGGGACTAGCGGGATCGGATGAGCAGTTCTTC. The chain employs TRBV18 and TRBJ2-1; 13 bases align to TRBD2. The germline V gene has CDR1 KGHSH and CDR2 LQKENI. CDR3 length: 15 amino acids.

To note about this clonotype: Just one base apart from a much larger clone, this may be a read error. The J gene is TRBJ2-7, the V gene TRBV19; 8 bases agree with TRBD1. With V trimmed by 5 bases and J by 4 bases, 10 bases remained unmatched. This CDR3 has 15 amino acids. From germline, CDR1 is LNHDA and CDR2 SQIVND (reference sequence). The CDR3, as DNA: TGTGCCAGTAGTGGGCCAGGGGGCGGTCAATACGAGCAGTACTTC. Translated: CASSGPGGGQYEQYF.

J is TRBJ2-5 and V is TRBV11-2; 10 bases match TRBD1. The trim removed 7 bases at V and 5 bases at J, leaving 13 bases unmatched. The CDR3 sequence is 16 residues long. Looked up from germline, CDR1 is SGHAT and CDR2 is FQNNGV. The CDR3: CASTDTATGGGETQYF. CDR3 DNA: TGTGCCAGCACCGATACAGCGACAGGGGGCGGGGAGACCCAGTACTTC.

This clonotype was seen at least ten times. This chain connects TRBV7-9 to TRBJ2-2; D is uncertain. CDR3 size: 14 residues. In germline, CDR1 is SEHNR, CDR2 FQNEAQ (reference sequence). V was shortened by 1 base and J by 4 bases, with 7 bases between the two germline ends. DNA for the CDR3: TGTGCCAGCAGCTTAGGCGTGCCCACCGGGGAGCTGTTTTTT. It encodes CASSLGVPTGELFF.

This clonotype has ten or more counts. The chain joins TRBV5-6 to TRBJ2-5, with D perhaps TRBD1 (6 bases). Trimming took 1 base from V and 1 from J, leaving 20 bases between them. Germline CDR1 SGHDT, CDR2 YYEEEE. The CDR3 length is 18 residues. The CDR3 DNA follows: TGTGCCAGCAGCTTGAATTACGCCGGGACACCGATCCAAGAGACCCAGTACTTC. As protein: CASSLNYAGTPIQETQYF. The variable domain in full, with the rest retrieved from reference TRBV5-6 and TRBJ2-5, is DAGVTQSPTHLIKTRGQQVTLRCSPKSGHDTVSWYQQALGQGPQFIFQYYEEEERQRGNFPDRFSGHQFPNYSSELNVNALLLGDSALYLCASSLNYAGTPIQETQYFGPGTRLLVL.

This sequence joins TRBV20-1 and TRBJ2-1; maybe TRBD1 (6 bases). Germline values: CDR1 DFQATT, CDR2 SNEGSKA (reference sequence). The CDR3 loop spans 14 amino acids. V was clipped by 5 bases and J by 7 bases, with 18 bases between them. The chain's CDR3 is CSAQGPYWGNEQFF. In DNA form, the CDR3 reads TGCAGTGCTCAGGGGCCATACTGGGGTAATGAGCAGTTCTTC.

This clonotype occurred many times. J is TRBJ1-5 and V is TRBV2, with a weak D call TRBD1 (5 bases). CDR1 SNHLY and CDR2 FYNNEI come from the germline V gene. Between the trimmed V and J ends, which lost 11 bases and 6 bases, there was a span of 20 bases. The CDR3 spans 14 residues. The CDR3 coding sequence is TGTGCCGGACAAGGGCCCGGGGAAACTCAGCCCCAGCATTTT. This encodes CAGQGPGETQPQHF. The full variable domain, with the rest looked up from reference TRBV2 and TRBJ1-5, is EPEVTQTPSHQVTQMGQEVILRCVPISNHLYFYWYRQILGQKVEFLVSFYNNEISEKSEIFDDQFSVERPDGSNFTLKIRSTKLEDSAMYFCAGQGPGETQPQHFGDGTRLSIL.

This chain uses TRBV9 with TRBJ2-7; TRBD1 or TRBD2 may be the D gene (6 bases each). The CDR3 contains 15 residues. Germline CDR1 SGDLS, CDR2 YYNGEE. Trimming removed 9 bases from V and 0 bases from J, with 19 bases in between. The chain's CDR3 is CATSRGPEHSYEQYF. Here the CDR3 DNA reads TGTGCCACAAGTCGGGGGCCCGAGCACTCCTACGAGCAGTACTTC. The variable domain in full, completed from reference TRBV9 and TRBJ2-7, reads DSGVTQTPKHLITATGQRVTLRCSPRSGDLSVYWYQQSLDQGLQFLIQYYNGEERAKGNILERFSAQQFPDLHSELNLSSLELGDSALYFCATSRGPEHSYEQYFGPGTRLTVT.

This clonotype was detected a few times. The chain carries TRBV10-3 and TRBJ2-2; 8 positions agree with TRBD2. Losses at the gene ends were 4 bases for V and 0 bases for J; bases not matched to a gene: 10. In germline, CDR1 is ENHRY, CDR2 SYGVKD. The CDR3 covers 18 residues. The CDR3 spells CAISGDSGILSNTGELFF. The CDR3 DNA reads as TGTGCCATCAGTGGTGATAGCGGGATCTTATCGAACACCGGGGAGCTGTTTTTT.

This clonotype came up many times. The rearrangement joins TRBV27 to TRBJ1-1; 11 bases match TRBD1. The J segment lost 1 base and the V segment lost 0 bases, leaving 7 bases of the junction unmatched. Germline V lookup: CDR1 MNHEY, CDR2 SMNVEV (reference sequence). This CDR3 has 18 amino acids. The CDR3 DNA reads as TGTGCCAGCAGTTTATCCGGACAGGGGGCTAGGTCGAACACTGAAGCTTTCTTT. Its translation is CASSLSGQGARSNTEAFF.

The chain has TRBV25-1 and TRBJ1-6; TRBD1 aligns across 10 bases. In germline, CDR1 is MGHDK, CDR2 SYGVNS. J was trimmed by 6 bases and V by 4 bases; bases with no gene match: 3. The CDR3 sequence is 15 residues long. DNA for the CDR3: TGTGCCAGCAGTGCAGGACAGGGGGTTAATTCACCCCTCCACTTT. This translates into CASSAGQGVNSPLHF.

This clonotype occurred many times. CDR3 sequence reads: CASSTEGGITYEQYF. CDR3 in DNA: TGTGCCAGTAGTACGGAGGGAGGGATAACCTACGAGCAGTACTTC. This chain joins TRBV19 and TRBJ2-7; 7 bases agree with TRBD2. From germline, CDR1 is LNHDA and CDR2 SQIVND (reference sequence). This CDR3 spans 15 amino acids. V dropped 4 bases and J dropped 2; count of bases not matched to a gene: 8. The complete variable domain, with remaining parts taken from reference TRBV19 and TRBJ2-7, reads DGGITQSPKYLFRKEGQNVTLSCEQNLNHDAMYWYRQDPGQGLRLIYYSQIVNDFQKGDIAEGYSVSREKKESFPLTVTSAQKNPTAFYLCASSTEGGITYEQYFGPGTRLTVT.

A few counts support this clonotype. V is TRBV6-1 and J is TRBJ2-7; TRBD1 might be the D (6 bases). V was pared by 1 base and J by 3 bases, with 13 bases between. The CDR3 extends over 15 amino acids. The germline V gene has CDR1 MNHNS and CDR2 SASEGT. The CDR3 is CASSEGQAVNYEQYF. The CDR3, as DNA: TGTGCCAGCAGTGAAGGACAGGCCGTAAACTACGAGCAGTACTTC.

There are many counts of this clonotype. The J gene is TRBJ2-7, the V gene TRBV24-1; D remains ambiguous. The CDR3 consists of 14 residues. V was trimmed by 3 bases and J by 0 bases, leaving 8 bases between them. CDR1 KGHDR and CDR2 SFDVKD come from the germline V gene. The DNA for the CDR3 is TGTGCCACCAGTGATCCCGGAAGCTCCTACGAGCAGTACTTC. It translates to CATSDPGSSYEQYF.

The V call is TRBV20-1, the J call TRBJ1-4; D call uncertain. Trimming removed 6 bases from V and 7 bases from J, with 15 bases in between. Germline V gene data show CDR1 as DFQATT and CDR2 as SNEGSKA (reference sequence). The length of the CDR3 is 13 residues. CDR3 loop: CSAPGPAGEKLFF. The CDR3 DNA reads TGCAGTGCCCCTGGCCCGGCGGGTGAAAAACTGTTTTTT.

The table lists this clonotype with many counts. CDR3 region: CSANRAPNTEAFF. CDR3 sequence (DNA): TGCAGTGCCAACCGGGCCCCGAACACTGAAGCTTTCTTT. The rearrangement uses TRBV20-1 and TRBJ1-1; the D is unclear. Trimming took off 6 bases at V and 1 base at J, with 12 bases between the two ends. The CDR3 has 13 residues. CDR1 and CDR2 from the germline V gene are DFQATT and SNEGSKA (reference sequence).

This clonotype has more than one count but fewer than ten. This sequence joins TRBV7-9 and TRBJ2-2, with 11 bases matching TRBD2. Germline lookup yields CDR1 SEHNR and CDR2 FQNEAQ (reference sequence). The CDR3 sequence is 19 residues long. V lost 5 bases, J lost 0 bases, and 11 bases stayed unmatched. In nucleotides, the CDR3 is TGTGCCAGCAGCCATCCCGGGACTAGCGGAGTTGCGAACACCGGGGAGCTGTTTTTT. Translation: CASSHPGTSGVANTGELFF.

Ten or more counts support this clonotype. The V gene is TRBV28, the J gene TRBJ2-1, with 8 bases aligning to TRBD2. This CDR3 contains 15 residues. Germline V gene data show CDR1 as MDHEN and CDR2 as SYDVKM. With V trimmed by 3 bases and J by 5 bases, 6 bases remained unmatched. CDR3 residues: CASSFLVAGHNEQFF. The DNA of the CDR3 is TGTGCCAGCAGTTTTTTGGTAGCGGGGCACAATGAGCAGTTCTTC.

The V call is TRBV28, the J call TRBJ1-2; the D is unclear. Germline V gives CDR1 MDHEN, CDR2 SYDVKM. With 2 bases removed from V and 5 bases from J, the gap between germline ends came to 9 bases. The CDR3 loop spans 13 amino acids. The DNA of the CDR3 is TGTGCCAGCAGTTTAAACGGGAGATATGGCTACACCTTC. Protein product: CASSLNGRYGYTF.

This clonotype was observed at least ten times. V gene TRBV5-1 combines with J gene TRBJ2-7; unclear D gene. This CDR3 region has 14 residues. Trimming took 3 bases from V and 2 from J, leaving 12 bases between them. Per germline, CDR1 SGHRS and CDR2 YFSETQ. The CDR3 loop reads CASSSNGQTYEQYF. The DNA of the CDR3 is TGCGCCAGCAGCTCCAACGGGCAGACCTACGAGCAGTACTTC.

This clonotype has more than one count but fewer than ten. V and J are TRBV25-1 and TRBJ2-2; D remains unclear. The ends were cut back, 2 bases at V and 3 bases at J, with 10 bases in the middle. The CDR3 is made up of 15 amino acids. CDR1 MGHDK and CDR2 SYGVNS come from the germline V gene. CDR3 amino acids: CASSENSHYTGELFF. CDR3 nucleotides: TGTGCCAGCAGTGAAAACTCCCATTACACCGGGGAGCTGTTTTTT.